This record concerns one T cell receptor (beta chain) sequence. What it binds is not known. The record originates from a study of T cell repertoires in cytomegalovirus infection. Study at large: Matching HLA type and CMV infection were both indicated by public TCR beta signatures.

Points from the study as a whole: There were HLA-C-restricted CMV-specific TCR beta clonotypes dominating the ex vivo response. Carriers of CMV and the relevant HLA type were discriminated by public TCR beta frequency.

The CDR3 loop spans 13 amino acids. The junction had 8 bases not matched to a gene; V was cut back by 6 bases and J by 9 bases. Germline CDR1 is MDHEN and CDR2 is SYDVKM. TCRdb analysed the reads with MiXCR anew, one entry per CDR3 protein. The sample contains a few hundred thousand distinct CDR3 sequences, 17% of which appear only once. Sequencing was carried out using CD8+ T cells from PBMCs. This chain links TRBV28 with TRBJ2-1; 7 bases are a match to TRBD1. The sequence came from a human donor in good health (CMV status not recorded). Some clones in this sample may be carry-over from other donors' samples. CDR3 amino acids: CASRIHRGGEQFF. The CDR3 DNA sequence: TGTGCCAGCAGAATACACAGGGGCGGTGAGCAGTTCTTC.